This T cell receptor (beta chain) is from a study of shared clonotypes between healthy human individuals. Repertoires were generated with immunoSEQ multiplex PCR, while TCRdb's copy carries only in-frame clones and drops some. The table lists roughly 480,000 clones, roughly 85% of them singletons, with roughly 12% in the top ten. The sample holds one count of this clone. Researchers drew on tens of millions of PBMCs for genomic DNA from unsorted samples. Germline CDR1 and CDR2: LNHDA and SQIVND (reference sequence). J gave up 4 bases and V 2 bases, and 4 bases lay outside the gene matches. The CDR3 runs to 14 residues.

Sample: PBMCs. The TCR comes from a woman aged 35 to 49 in good health. Some clones in this sample may be carry-over from other donors' samples. The chain carries TRBV19 and TRBJ2-5; 7 nucleotides agree with TRBD2. The CDR3 here is CASSIRAGVETQYF. For the CDR3, the DNA is TGTGCCAGTAGTATACGGGCGGGAGTAGAGACCCAGTACTTC.